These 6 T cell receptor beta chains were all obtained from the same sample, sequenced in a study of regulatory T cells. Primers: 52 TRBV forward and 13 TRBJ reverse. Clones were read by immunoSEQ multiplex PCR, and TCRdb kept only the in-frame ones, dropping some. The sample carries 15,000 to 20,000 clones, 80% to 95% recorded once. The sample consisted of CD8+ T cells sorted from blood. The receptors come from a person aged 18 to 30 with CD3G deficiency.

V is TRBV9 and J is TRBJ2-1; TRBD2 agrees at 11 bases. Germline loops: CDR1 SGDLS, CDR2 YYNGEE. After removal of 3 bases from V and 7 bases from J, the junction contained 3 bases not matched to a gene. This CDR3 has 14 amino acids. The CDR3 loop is CASSGGLAVNEQFF. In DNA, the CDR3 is TGTGCCAGCAGCGGGGGACTAGCGGTAAATGAGCAGTTCTTC.

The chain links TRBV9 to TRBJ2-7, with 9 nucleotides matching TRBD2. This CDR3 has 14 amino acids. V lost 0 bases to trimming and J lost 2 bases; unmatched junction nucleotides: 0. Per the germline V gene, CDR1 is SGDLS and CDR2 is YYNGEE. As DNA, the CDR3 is TGTGCCAGCAGCGTAGGCGGGGGGGCCTACGAGCAGTACTTC. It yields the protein CASSVGGGAYEQYF.

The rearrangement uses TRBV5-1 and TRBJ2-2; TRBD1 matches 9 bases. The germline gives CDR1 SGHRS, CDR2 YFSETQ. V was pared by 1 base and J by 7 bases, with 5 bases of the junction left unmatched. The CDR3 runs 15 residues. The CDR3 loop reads CASSLNRGQVGELFF. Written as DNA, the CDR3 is TGCGCCAGCAGCTTGAACAGGGGGCAGGTCGGGGAGCTGTTTTTT.

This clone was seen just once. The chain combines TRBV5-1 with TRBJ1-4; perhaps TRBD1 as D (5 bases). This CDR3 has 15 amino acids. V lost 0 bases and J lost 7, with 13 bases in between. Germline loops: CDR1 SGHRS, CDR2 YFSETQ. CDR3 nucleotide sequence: TGCGCCAGCAGCTTGGTGACAGCTGGGGCTGAAAAACTGTTTTTT. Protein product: CASSLVTAGAEKLFF.

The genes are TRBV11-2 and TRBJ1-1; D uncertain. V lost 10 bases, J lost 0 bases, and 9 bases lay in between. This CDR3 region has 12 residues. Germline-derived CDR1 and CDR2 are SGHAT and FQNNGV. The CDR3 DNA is TGTGCCACCCGGGTTCTGAACACTGAAGCTTTCTTT. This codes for CATRVLNTEAFF.

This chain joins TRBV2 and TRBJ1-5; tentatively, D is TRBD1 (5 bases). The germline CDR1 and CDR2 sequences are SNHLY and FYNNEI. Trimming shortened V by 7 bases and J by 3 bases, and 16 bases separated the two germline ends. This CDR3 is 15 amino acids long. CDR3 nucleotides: TGTGCCAGCAAGGGCACAGGATTCCCCAATCAGCCCCAGCATTTT. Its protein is CASKGTGFPNQPQHF.